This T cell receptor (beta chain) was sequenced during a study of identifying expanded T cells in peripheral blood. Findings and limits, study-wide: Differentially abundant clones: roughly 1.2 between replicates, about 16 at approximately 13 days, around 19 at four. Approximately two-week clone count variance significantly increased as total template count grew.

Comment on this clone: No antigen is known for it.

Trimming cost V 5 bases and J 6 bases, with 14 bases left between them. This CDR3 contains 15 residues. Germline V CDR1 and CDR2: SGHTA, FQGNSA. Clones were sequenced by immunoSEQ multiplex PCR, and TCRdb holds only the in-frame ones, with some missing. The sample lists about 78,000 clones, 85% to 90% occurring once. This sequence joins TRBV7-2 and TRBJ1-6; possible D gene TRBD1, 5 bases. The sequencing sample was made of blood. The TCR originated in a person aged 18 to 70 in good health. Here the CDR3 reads CASSPVLGVNSPLHF. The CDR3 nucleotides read TGTGCCAGCAGCCCAGTGTTGGGGGTTAATTCACCCCTCCACTTT.